This T cell receptor (beta chain) was recorded in a study of beta chain features in type 1 diabetes. Study at large: Sorted cells from all samples, numbering fewer than 120,000,000, were examined.

Reverse transcribing all isolated RNA meant expressed TCRB transcripts were sequenced. Data came from immunoSEQ multiplex PCR; TCRdb stores just in-frame clones and leaves some out. The data contain 300,000 or so clones, approximately 12% of them singletons. Per germline, CDR1 MNHEY and CDR2 SVGAGI. CDR3 size: 14 residues. V was clipped by 6 bases and J by 4 bases; unmatched bases: 7. On this clone: Its antigen is undetermined.

General study results and limits: TCRB CDR3s were moderately but significantly shorter in Type 1 diabetes patients in all four CD4+ subsets.

The gene calls are TRBV6-5 and TRBJ2-3; the match to TRBD1 covers 7 bases. The sequence was collected from a woman younger than 35 with type 1 diabetes. Sequencing used naive CD4+ T cells from blood. The CDR3 region has the DNA TGTGCCAGCAGCCGCCGACAGGGCTCAGATACGCAGTATTTT. As protein: CASSRRQGSDTQYF.